Sequencing of this T cell receptor beta chain was carried out in a study of CD8 T cells in ankylosing spondylitis. This clonotype has a count of ten or more. Its antigen remains unidentified. Study findings and constraints: There was a TCR beta motif, made of roughly eight highly homologous variants, that appeared characteristic of ankylosing spondylitis blood. Before this, some motif variants had been reported in reactive arthritis synovial fluid and blood.

Trimming took off 1 base at V and 6 bases at J, with 15 bases between the two ends. Germline CDR1 is SGHAT and CDR2 is FQNNGV. This CDR3 is built from 15 residues. TCRdb passed the 5' RACE reads through MiXCR, listing each CDR3 protein once. The sample has some 220,000 distinct CDR3 sequences, around 6.6% seen once. The chain couples TRBV11-2 to TRBJ1-1, with a weak D call TRBD1 (5 bases). The source of this sequence is a male donor with ankylosing spondylitis. The sequencing sample was made of blood, either unsorted or a sorted T cell fraction (not recorded which). In DNA form, the CDR3 reads TGTGCCAGCAGCTTAGCCCCTCTAGGGGTTGCTGAAGCTTTCTTT. It codes for CASSLAPLGVAEAFF.